This T cell receptor (beta chain) was sequenced for a study of shared clonotypes between healthy human individuals. Naive CD8 cells, CD45RO-negative and positively selected for CCR7, excluded terminally differentiated effector memory CD45RA+ cells. The donors, healthy adults who were HIV-negative, had experienced no recent acute infections or vaccinations. This clone was seen a single time. Using immunoSEQ multiplex PCR, the repertoire was profiled, and TCRdb retains in-frame clones only, with some absent. The sample shows about 2 million clones, about 95% of them seen only once. The CDR3 extends over 14 amino acids. The germline V and J ends were trimmed by 0 bases and 1 base, with 5 bases remaining between them. Germline V gene data show CDR1 as MNHNY and CDR2 as SVGAGI (reference sequence).

The clonotype comes from a man younger than 30 in good health. The sample was naive CD8+ T cells sorted from blood. This chain links TRBV6-6 with TRBJ2-3; D not resolved. The CDR3 coding sequence is TGTGCCAGCAGTTACTCATTCGGCACAGATACGCAGTATTTT. Translating it yields CASSYSFGTDTQYF.